This T cell receptor beta chain originates from a study of siplizumab effects on memory and regulatory T cells. TCRdb keeps only in-frame clones here, not all; method: immunoSEQ multiplex PCR. The sample holds about 120,000 clones, roughly 94% seen once. The ends were cut back, 6 bases at V and 5 bases at J, with 13 bases in the middle. The CDR3 sequence is 13 residues long. Germline V CDR1 and CDR2: MNHEY, SVGAGI. The genes are TRBV6-5 and TRBJ1-2, with TRBD1 as a possible D gene (5 bases). The sample was non-Treg CD4+ T cells sorted from blood. This sequence originates from a human donor in good health. DNA for the CDR3: TGTGCCAGCAGCCCAACGCAGGGATATGGCTACACCTTC. Encoded protein: CASSPTQGYGYTF.